These 10 T cell receptor beta chains came from one sample sequenced in a study of blood T cell repertoires in COVID-19. The protocol was immunoSEQ multiplex PCR, while the TCRdb copy is restricted to in-frame clones and leaves out a portion. The table includes a few hundred thousand clones, approximately 81% detected once. The material sequenced was peripheral blood. Every receptor here comes from a woman younger than 30 with acute or convalescent COVID-19.

The chain employs TRBV4-1 and TRBJ1-2; 9 bases fit TRBD1. CDR3 size: 16 residues. V was pared by 1 base and J by 5 bases, with 8 bases of the junction left unmatched. CDR1 MGHRA and CDR2 YSYEKL come from the germline V gene. The CDR3 nucleotides are TGCGCCAGCAGCCAAGGTCGACAGGGGGGAATTTATGGCTACACCTTC. Translating gives CASSQGRQGGIYGYTF.

The chain recombines TRBV6-2 or TRBV6-3 with TRBJ2-5; weak D call: TRBD2 (7 bases). The CDR3 sequence is 15 residues long. The germline V and J ends were trimmed by 2 bases and 5 bases, with 15 bases remaining between them. Germline CDR1 and CDR2: MNHEY and SVGEGT. The CDR3: CASSYEGGARETQYF. In nucleotides, the CDR3 is TGTGCCAGCAGTTACGAGGGGGGGGCGCGGGAGACCCAGTACTTC.

The rearrangement joins TRBV6-1 to TRBJ1-1, with a tentative D call TRBD1 (6 bases). The CDR3 covers 15 residues. The V gene's germline CDR1 is MNHNS and CDR2 SASEGT. Deletions cut 2 bases from V and 6 bases from J, with 16 bases between. The chain's CDR3 is CASSELGEQGAEAFF. In nucleotides, the CDR3 is TGTGCCAGCAGTGAACTAGGTGAACAGGGAGCTGAAGCTTTCTTT.

CDR3 bases: TGTGCCAGCAGCCAGCCGGGGGGGACCTCGGCTTTCTTT. Its protein is CASSQPGGTSAFF. The V gene is TRBV3-1 (or the pseudogene TRBV3-2), the J gene TRBJ1-1, with a weak D call TRBD1 (5 bases). The V end lost 3 bases, the J end lost 11 bases, and 16 bases lay between the germline ends. The germline V gene encodes CDR1 LGHDT and CDR2 YNNKEL (reference sequence). There are 13 residues in the CDR3.

With regard to this clone: The sample holds other DNA sequences that translate to the same CDR3. This rearrangement joins TRBV2 to TRBJ1-2; D not resolved. The length of the CDR3 is 13 residues. The V end lost 3 bases, the J end lost 1 base, and 6 bases lay between the germline ends. The V gene's germline CDR1 is SNHLY and CDR2 FYNNEI. The CDR3 DNA follows: TGTGCCAGCAGTGATCGGGGTAACTATGGCTACACCTTC. Translating it yields CASSDRGNYGYTF.

The V call is TRBV7-3, the J call TRBJ2-1, with D tentatively TRBD2 (5 bases). Looked up from germline, CDR1 is SGHTA and CDR2 is FQGTGA. The CDR3 extends over 11 amino acids. V was trimmed by 3 bases and J by 8 bases, leaving 5 bases between them. In DNA, the CDR3 is TGTGCCAGCAGCTTCGGGGATGAGCAGTTCTTC. Translated, it gives CASSFGDEQFF. The full variable domain, its missing parts supplied by reference TRBV7-3 and TRBJ2-1, is GAGVSQTPSNKVTEKGKYVELRCDPISGHTALYWYRQSLGQGPEFLIYFQGTGAADDSGLPNDRFFAVRPEGSVSTLKIQRTERGDSAVYLCASSFGDEQFFGPGTRLTVL.

This clone appeared a single time. This sequence joins TRBV28 and TRBJ2-1; TRBD2 agrees at 10 bases. CDR3 length equals 18 residues. With 8 bases clipped from V and 0 bases from J, the junction kept 13 bases outside the gene matches. The germline gives CDR1 MDHEN, CDR2 SYDVKM. In DNA, the CDR3 is TGTGCCAGCGGACCGGAGGGACTAGCGCTGAGCTCCTACAATGAGCAGTTCTTC. Protein product: CASGPEGLALSSYNEQFF.

The chain couples TRBV7-3 to TRBJ2-1; 8 bases match TRBD2. The ends lost 2 bases at V and 3 bases at J; junction bases unmatched: 6. The CDR3 length is 16 residues. Germline loops: CDR1 SGHTA, CDR2 FQGTGA. Written as DNA, the CDR3 is TGTGCCAGCAGCTTATTAGCGGGGTCCTACTACAATGAGCAGTTCTTC. This gives the protein CASSLLAGSYYNEQFF.

The V and J genes are TRBV30 and TRBJ1-4; D perhaps matches TRBD1 (5 bases). The V gene lost 4 bases and the J gene lost 8 bases, with 20 bases spanning the gap. The CDR3 contains 15 residues. Germline V gives CDR1 GTSNPN, CDR2 SVGIG (reference sequence). As DNA, the CDR3 is TGTGCCTGGACGCTCTCCCCCCAGGGCAACGAAAAACTGTTTTTT. Protein: CAWTLSPQGNEKLFF.

The chain recombines TRBV28 with TRBJ2-6; 10 bases match TRBD1. Germline V CDR1 and CDR2: MDHEN, SYDVKM. V lost 1 base and J lost 0; bases outside the gene matches: 3. This CDR3 has 18 amino acids. CDR3 coding DNA: TGTGCCAGCAGTTTATATGGGACAGGGGACTCTGGGGCCAACGTCCTGACTTTC. Translated: CASSLYGTGDSGANVLTF.